The 2 T cell receptor beta chains below come from one sample, sequenced in a study of cytomegalovirus exposure and HLA in healthy donors. PCR primers comprised 60 Vbeta and 13 Jbeta primers. Clones were read by immunoSEQ multiplex PCR, and TCRdb kept only the in-frame ones, dropping some. Among 150,000 to 250,000 clones, about four fifths were seen once, and the ten largest hold around 1.4%. Sequencing was done on a sample of PBMCs. All receptors come from a girl aged 10 to 17 in good health and CMV-seropositive.

This rearrangement joins TRBV12-5 to TRBJ2-3, with D perhaps matching TRBD1 (5 bases). This CDR3 contains 17 residues. The V and J ends lost 1 base and 4 bases respectively, with 18 bases between them. CDR1 and CDR2 from the germline V gene are LGHNT and FRNRAP. CDR3: CASGLASLSSRADTQYF. Written as DNA, the CDR3 is TGTGCTAGTGGTTTGGCCAGTTTGTCAAGCAGGGCAGATACGCAGTATTTT.

V is TRBV21-1 and J is TRBJ1-5; TRBD1 was called by the table and not checked on the DNA. TRBV21-1 is labeled a pseudogene. The CDR3 consists of 16 residues. This CDR3 reads CASSNKSRAKHQPQHF. The CDR3 region has the DNA TGTGCCAGCAGCAACAAGAGCAGGGCCAAGCATCAGCCCCAGCATTTT.